This TCR beta chain is from a study of lymphopenia after photon versus proton radiotherapy. Trimming removed 1 base at V and 12 bases at J, with 16 bases between. The germline V gene encodes CDR1 MNHNS and CDR2 SASEGT. The CDR3 extends over 14 amino acids. On this clone: Its matching antigen is unknown.

General study results and limits: Relative stability marked proton patients; photon patients lost diversity and naive cells.

Sequencing was performed with immunoSEQ multiplex PCR; in TCRdb, only in-frame clones are kept and a portion is missing. The data contain tens of thousands of clones, around nine tenths of them singletons. The gene calls are TRBV6-1 and TRBJ2-1, with D possibly TRBD1 on 6 matching bases. The TCR was taken from a woman between 70 and 85 years old with pancreatic cancer. Some clones in this sample may be carry-over from other donors' samples. Material: peripheral blood, obtained from a patient treated with proton-based radiotherapy. CDR3: CASSEGTASTRQFF. Here the CDR3 DNA reads TGTGCCAGCAGTGAAGGGACAGCTTCAACGCGGCAGTTCTTC.